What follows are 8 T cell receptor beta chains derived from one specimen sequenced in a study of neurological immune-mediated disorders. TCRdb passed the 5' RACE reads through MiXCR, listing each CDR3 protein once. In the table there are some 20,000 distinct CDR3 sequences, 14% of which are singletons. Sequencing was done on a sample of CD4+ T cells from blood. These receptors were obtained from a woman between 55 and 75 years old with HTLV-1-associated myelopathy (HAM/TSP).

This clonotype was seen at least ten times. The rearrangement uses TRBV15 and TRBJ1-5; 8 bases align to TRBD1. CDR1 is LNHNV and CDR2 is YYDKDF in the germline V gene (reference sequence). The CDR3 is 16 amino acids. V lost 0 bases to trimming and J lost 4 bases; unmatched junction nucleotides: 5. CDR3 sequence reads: CATSRDRDRGNQPQHF. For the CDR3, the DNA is TGTGCCACCAGCAGAGATCGAGACAGGGGAAATCAGCCCCAGCATTTT. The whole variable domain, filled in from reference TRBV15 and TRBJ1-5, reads DAMVIQNPRYQVTQFGKPVTLSCSQTLNHNVMYWYQQKSSQAPKLLFHYYDKDFNNEADTPDNFQSRRPNTSFCFLDIRSPGLGDTAMYLCATSRDRDRGNQPQHFGDGTRLSIL.

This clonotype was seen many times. The CDR3 region has the DNA TGTGCCAGCTCACCTATACTAGCGGGTCACAATGAGCAGTTCTTC. The encoded protein is CASSPILAGHNEQFF. The chain has TRBV18 and TRBJ2-1, with 9 bases fitting TRBD2. The V gene's germline CDR1 is KGHSH and CDR2 LQKENI. This CDR3 is 15 amino acids long. J gave up 5 bases and V 3 bases, and 5 bases lay outside the gene matches.

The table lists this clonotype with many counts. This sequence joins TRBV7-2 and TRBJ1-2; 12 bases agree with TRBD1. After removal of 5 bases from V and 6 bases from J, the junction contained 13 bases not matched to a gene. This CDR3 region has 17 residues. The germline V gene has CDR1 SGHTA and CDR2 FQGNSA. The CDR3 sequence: CASSPQGQGASSHGYTF. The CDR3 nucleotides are TGTGCCAGCAGCCCACAGGGACAGGGGGCTTCTTCGCATGGCTACACCTTC.

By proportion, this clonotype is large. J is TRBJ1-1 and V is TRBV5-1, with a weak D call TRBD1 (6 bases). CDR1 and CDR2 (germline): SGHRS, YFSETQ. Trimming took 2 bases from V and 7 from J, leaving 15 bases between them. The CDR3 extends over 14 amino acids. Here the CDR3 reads CASSFIQGGGEAFF. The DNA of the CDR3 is TGCGCCAGCAGCTTTATACAGGGAGGCGGTGAAGCTTTCTTT.

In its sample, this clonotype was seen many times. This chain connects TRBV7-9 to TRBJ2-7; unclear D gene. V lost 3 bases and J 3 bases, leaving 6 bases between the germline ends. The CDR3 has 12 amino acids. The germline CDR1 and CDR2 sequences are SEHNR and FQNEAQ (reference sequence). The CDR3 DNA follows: TGTGCCAGCAGCTTCGGGTTCTACGAGCAGTACTTC. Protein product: CASSFGFYEQYF.

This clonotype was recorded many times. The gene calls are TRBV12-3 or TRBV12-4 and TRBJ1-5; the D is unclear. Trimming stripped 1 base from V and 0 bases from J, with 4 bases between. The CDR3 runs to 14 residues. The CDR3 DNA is TGTGCCAGCAGTTTAGGAGGTAGCAATCAGCCCCAGCATTTT. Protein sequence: CASSLGGSNQPQHF.

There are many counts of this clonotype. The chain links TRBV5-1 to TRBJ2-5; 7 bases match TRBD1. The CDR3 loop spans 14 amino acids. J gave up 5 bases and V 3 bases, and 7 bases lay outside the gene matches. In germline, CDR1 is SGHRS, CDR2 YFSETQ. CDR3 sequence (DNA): TGCGCCAGCAGCTCGCCCGGGACAGTGGAGACCCAGTACTTC. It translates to CASSSPGTVETQYF.

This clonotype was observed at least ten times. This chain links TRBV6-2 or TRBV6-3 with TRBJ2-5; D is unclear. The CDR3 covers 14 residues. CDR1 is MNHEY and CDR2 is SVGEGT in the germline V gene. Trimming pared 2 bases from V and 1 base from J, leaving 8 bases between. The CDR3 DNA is TGTGCCAGCAGTTACACAGAAACCCAAGAGACCCAGTACTTC. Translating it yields CASSYTETQETQYF.